This T cell receptor beta chain was found in a study of cytomegalovirus exposure and HLA in healthy donors. The PCR employed 60 Vbeta primers together with 13 Jbeta primers. Here immunoSEQ multiplex PCR was the method, and the copy in TCRdb shows in-frame clones only, minus some. The sample records some 160,000 clones, approximately 84% being singletons. There are 15 residues in the CDR3. With 0 bases removed from V and 5 bases from J, the gap between germline ends came to 13 bases. Germline V lookup: CDR1 SEHNR, CDR2 FQNEAQ (reference sequence). The rearrangement links TRBV7-9 to TRBJ2-5; D perhaps matches TRBD2 (5 bases). The sample was PBMCs. The clonotype was recovered from a man in his forties or fifties in good health and CMV-seropositive. This chain's CDR3 is CASSLARRSDETQYF. CDR3 bases: TGTGCCAGCAGCTTAGCGAGGAGGTCAGACGAGACCCAGTACTTC. The whole variable domain, filled in from reference TRBV7-9 and TRBJ2-5, reads DTGVSQNPRHKITKRGQNVTFRCDPISEHNRLYWYRQTLGQGPEFLTYFQNEAQLEKSRLLSDRFSAERPKGSFSTLEIQRTEQGDSAMYLCASSLARRSDETQYFGPGTRLLVL.